This T cell receptor (beta chain) was captured by sequencing in a study of T-cell memory formation after mild COVID-19. From the 5' RACE reads, TCRdb called clonotypes with MiXCR, one entry per CDR3 protein. Among 130,000 to 150,000 distinct CDR3 sequences listed, roughly 6.2% were seen once. At least ten counts were recorded for this clonotype. The antigen is undetermined. CDR3 size: 13 residues. V was clipped by 6 bases and J by 3 bases, with 9 bases between them. Germline CDR1 is SGHRS and CDR2 is YFSETQ. Study-level points and caveats: Mainly CM and EM harbored the contracting CD4+ clones; mainly EMRA harbored the CD8+ ones. CD4/CD8 balance characterized clones contracting day 15 to 85, and CD4+ skew characterized later expanders.

The chain links TRBV5-1 to TRBJ2-2, with D perhaps matching TRBD1 or TRBD2 (6 bases each). The sample taken for sequencing was PBMCs or a T cell subset sorted from them (not recorded which). The TCR originated in an adult woman who had mild COVID-19 (a few samples of this study predate the infection). Cell type and time point are not known. The CDR3 DNA reads TGCGCCAGCAAGGAGGGGGACACCGGGGAGCTGTTTTTT. Its protein is CASKEGDTGELFF.